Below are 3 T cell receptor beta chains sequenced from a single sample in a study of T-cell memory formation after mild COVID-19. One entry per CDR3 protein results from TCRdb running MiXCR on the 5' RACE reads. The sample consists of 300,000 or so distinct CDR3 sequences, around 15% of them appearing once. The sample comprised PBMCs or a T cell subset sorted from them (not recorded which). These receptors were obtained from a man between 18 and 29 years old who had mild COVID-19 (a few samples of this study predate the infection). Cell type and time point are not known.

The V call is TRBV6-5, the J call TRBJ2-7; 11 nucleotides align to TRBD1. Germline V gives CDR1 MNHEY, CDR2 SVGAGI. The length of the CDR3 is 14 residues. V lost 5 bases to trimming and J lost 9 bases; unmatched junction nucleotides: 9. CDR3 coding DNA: TGTGCCAGCAGTCCCGGGACAGGGGGTCACGGGCAGTACTTC. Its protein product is CASSPGTGGHGQYF.

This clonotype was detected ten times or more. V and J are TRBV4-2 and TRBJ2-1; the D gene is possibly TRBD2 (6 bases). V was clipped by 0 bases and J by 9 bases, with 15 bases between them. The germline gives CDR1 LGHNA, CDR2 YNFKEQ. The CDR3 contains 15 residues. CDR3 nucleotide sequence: TGTGCCAGCAGCCAAGATAGCATAGGAGGGACTGAGCAGTTCTTC. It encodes CASSQDSIGGTEQFF.

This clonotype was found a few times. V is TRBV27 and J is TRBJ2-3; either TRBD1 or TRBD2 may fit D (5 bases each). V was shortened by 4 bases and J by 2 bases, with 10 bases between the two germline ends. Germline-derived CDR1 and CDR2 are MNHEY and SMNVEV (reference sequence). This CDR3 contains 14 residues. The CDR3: CASSWDPITDTQYF. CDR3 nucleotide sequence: TGTGCCAGCAGTTGGGACCCAATCACAGATACGCAGTATTTT.